A single T cell receptor (beta chain) is shown here with its context. Its antigen remains unidentified. The data stem from a study of T cell responses to AZD1222 COVID-19 vaccine. Study in general: Investigators merged groups given second doses at roughly 4 or roughly 12 weeks.

Sequenced by immunoSEQ multiplex PCR; TCRdb stores in-frame clones only, minus some. The sample consists of 80,000 to 130,000 clones, approximately 91% of them appearing once. Trimming took off 6 bases at V and 0 bases at J, with 6 bases between the two ends. CDR1 and CDR2 from the germline V gene are MDHEN and SYDVKM. The CDR3 is 13 residues long. Study-wide findings and caveats: Unmutated variant regions are reportedly the target of nearly half of TCRs that are spike-specific. Sampling that yielded the repertoires occurred only after the peak T cell response. Clonal diversity may have been underestimated, and the donors were mostly white British, with more females than males.

J is TRBJ2-1 and V is TRBV28; D is unclear. This specimen consisted of peripheral blood, obtained on day 0 of AZD1222 vaccination. This clonotype was obtained from an adult in good health. As DNA, the CDR3 is TGTGCCAGCAGCCACCTCTCCTACAATGAGCAGTTCTTC. This encodes CASSHLSYNEQFF.